This entry features one T cell receptor beta chain sequence. As yet, its antigen is unknown. This record belongs to a study of cytomegalovirus exposure and HLA in healthy donors. Study as a whole: The 90 to 150 validation repertoires, a later analysis reported, used the same platform as the roughly 700 repertoires from the first cohort.

Profiled with immunoSEQ multiplex PCR; TCRdb holds only in-frame clones, not every one. Among around 300,000 clones listed, over 75% were seen once. Study outcomes and limitations: Around 160 TCR beta chains were listed as cytomegalovirus-associated. In vitro confirmation showed three CMV-associated chains to be CMV antigen specific.

The germline V gene encodes CDR1 SNHLY and CDR2 FYNNEI. This CDR3 comprises 17 residues. The ends were cut back, 4 bases at V and 1 base at J, with 19 bases in the middle. The sequencing input was PBMCs. This clonotype originated in a woman between 18 and 29 years old in good health and CMV-seronegative. The chain joins TRBV2 to TRBJ1-1; perhaps TRBD1 as D (5 bases). The CDR3 bases are TGTGCCAGCAGTGTTGTGAATACAGCCGGACAGAACACTGAAGCTTTCTTT. The encoded protein is CASSVVNTAGQNTEAFF.